A single sample is the source of the 22 T cell receptor beta chains below, sequenced in a study of T cells expressing NK-cell markers. TCRdb re-called the 5' RACE reads and shows each CDR3 protein once, DNA omitted. The sample data list 550,000 or so distinct CDR3 sequences. The sample comprised blood T cells: a sorted CD56 or NKG2C T cell subset, CD4+ or CD8+ T cells, or bulk PBMC T cells (not recorded which). The receptors were gathered from a man aged 18 to 30 in good health.

This chain links TRBV7-2 with TRBJ2-2; the TRBD2 assignment by TCRdb is unverifiable without DNA. Germline V gene data show CDR1 as SGHTA and CDR2 as FQGNSA. The CDR3 contains 15 residues. Here the CDR3 reads CASSLGGTSTGELFF.

This chain's CDR3 is CASSQQDSLSYEQYF. V usage is TRBV4-3 and J usage is TRBJ2-7; the D gene TCRdb calls, TRBD1, cannot be checked with no DNA. This CDR3 has 15 amino acids. CDR1 is LGHNA and CDR2 is YSLEER in the germline V gene.

The chain combines TRBV12-3 or TRBV12-4 with TRBJ1-2; without DNA, the TCRdb call of TRBD1 cannot be checked. The CDR3 is made up of 14 amino acids. CDR3: CASSLGQSGYGYTF.

The rearrangement links TRBV15 to TRBJ2-3; TCRdb designates TRBD1, a call that cannot be tested without DNA. Germline V CDR1 and CDR2: LNHNV, YYDKDF (reference sequence). This CDR3 is 16 amino acids long. Here the CDR3 reads CATSRGDRGDTDTQYF.

This sequence joins TRBV7-8 and TRBJ2-2; checking the TCRdb D call of TRBD2 is not possible without DNA. The CDR3 is 18 residues long. Germline-derived CDR1 and CDR2 are SGHVS and FQNEAQ. The CDR3 sequence is CASSLVRRSRKNTGELFF.

The rearrangement uses TRBV4-1 and TRBJ2-3; the D call from TCRdb, TRBD2, cannot be confirmed without DNA. CDR1 MGHRA and CDR2 YSYEKL come from the germline V gene. This CDR3 is built from 16 residues. CDR3 sequence: CASSPLAGKVTDTQYF.

The genes are TRBV7-9 and TRBJ2-1; as DNA is missing, the TRBD1 call by TCRdb cannot be tested. CDR3 size: 15 residues. Per germline, CDR1 SEHNR and CDR2 FQNEAQ (reference sequence). CDR3 in amino acids: CASSLDPGLSNEQFF.

V is TRBV14 and J is TRBJ2-1. This CDR3 comprises 16 residues. The germline V gene has CDR1 SGHDN and CDR2 FVKESK. CDR3: CASSQVQMPPYNEQFF.

The chain couples TRBV29-1 to TRBJ2-2; without DNA, the TCRdb call of TRBD1 cannot be checked. The CDR3 loop spans 14 amino acids. Germline V gene data show CDR1 as SQVTM and CDR2 as ANQGSEA. CDR3 region: CSVARDSNTGELFF.

V is TRBV20-1 and J is TRBJ2-1; TCRdb's D call of TRBD1 is untestable without DNA. There are 17 residues in the CDR3. Germline V CDR1 and CDR2: DFQATT, SNEGSKA (reference sequence). The CDR3: CSAYGGHGGRAYNEQFF.

The J gene is TRBJ2-3, the V gene TRBV6-4. The CDR3 runs to 14 residues. CDR1 MRHNA and CDR2 SNTAGT come from the germline V gene. The CDR3 region is CASSDSTILDTQYF.

This chain links TRBV7-2 with TRBJ2-5; with no DNA, the TCRdb D assignment of TRBD2 cannot be verified. The CDR3 has 16 residues. Germline CDR1 and CDR2: SGHTA and FQGNSA. CDR3 in amino acids: CASSLVLSGSGETQYF. The variable domain in full, with the rest retrieved from reference TRBV7-2 and TRBJ2-5, is GAGVSQSPSNKVTEKGKDVELRCDPISGHTALYWYRQSLGQGLEFLIYFQGNSAPDKSGLPSDRFSAERTGGSVSTLTIQRTQQEDSAVYLCASSLVLSGSGETQYFGPGTRLLVL.

This chain uses TRBV7-6 with TRBJ2-2; TCRdb outputs TRBD2, but without DNA this stays unchecked. The CDR3 covers 15 residues. CDR1 is SGHVS and CDR2 is FNYEAQ in the germline V gene. CDR3: CASSPLVPAAGELFF. The full variable domain, in which reference TRBV7-6 and TRBJ2-2 provide the parts outside the CDR3, is GAGVSQSPRYKVTKRGQDVALRCDPISGHVSLYWYRQALGQGPEFLTYFNYEAQQDKSGLPNDRFSAERPEGSISTLTIQRTEQRDSAMYRCASSPLVPAAGELFFGEGSRLTVL.

The chain carries TRBV10-3 and TRBJ2-1; TCRdb names TRBD1, which stays unverified in the absence of DNA. This CDR3 has 14 residues. The germline V gene encodes CDR1 ENHRY and CDR2 SYGVKD. CDR3 sequence: CAIREEGGWREQFF.

This rearrangement joins TRBV5-1 to TRBJ2-1; TCRdb indicates TRBD2, and absent DNA this call remains unverified. Germline lookup yields CDR1 SGHRS and CDR2 YFSETQ. The CDR3 covers 14 residues. The CDR3 spells CASKASGRNNEQFF.

The chain carries TRBV29-1 and TRBJ1-1. The CDR3 covers 14 residues. The V gene's germline CDR1 is SQVTM and CDR2 ANQGSEA. The CDR3 sequence: CSVDSQAMNTEAFF.

The chain couples TRBV13 to TRBJ2-1; TCRdb proposes TRBD1, but this gene call is untestable without DNA. The CDR3 runs 13 residues. Looked up from germline, CDR1 is PRHDT and CDR2 is FYEKMQ (reference sequence). The CDR3 is CASSLDWGDEQFF.

The chain joins TRBV5-1 to TRBJ2-3. Germline CDR1 reads SGHRS; CDR2 reads YFSETQ. CDR3 length: 14 residues. Here the CDR3 reads CASSLGKPLDTQYF.

The chain has TRBV4-3 and TRBJ2-7; TCRdb names TRBD2, which stays unverified in the absence of DNA. Germline values: CDR1 LGHNA, CDR2 YSLEER. There are 15 residues in the CDR3. This CDR3 is CASSQEWSGSDEQYF.

The rearrangement uses TRBV7-8 and TRBJ1-2; the D call from TCRdb, TRBD1, cannot be confirmed without DNA. CDR1 is SGHVS and CDR2 is FQNEAQ in the germline V gene. The CDR3 has 14 amino acids. The CDR3 sequence is CASSFGHLGYGYTF. Full variable domain (outside the CDR3, taken from reference TRBV7-8 and TRBJ1-2): GAGVSQSPRYKVAKRGQDVALRCDPISGHVSLFWYQQALGQGPEFLTYFQNEAQLDKSGLPSDRFFAERPEGSVSTLKIQRTQQEDSAVYLCASSFGHLGYGYTFGSGTRLTVV.

The chain links TRBV20-1 to TRBJ2-1; TCRdb returns TRBD1, unconfirmable since there is no DNA. Germline V lookup: CDR1 DFQATT, CDR2 SNEGSKA (reference sequence). The CDR3 has 14 residues. This chain's CDR3 is CSAIEDRLYNEQFF.

The chain uses TRBV9 and TRBJ2-1; the TRBD1 assignment by TCRdb is unverifiable without DNA. Germline V lookup: CDR1 SGDLS, CDR2 YYNGEE. There are 13 residues in the CDR3. The CDR3 region is CASSAPLLDEQFF.